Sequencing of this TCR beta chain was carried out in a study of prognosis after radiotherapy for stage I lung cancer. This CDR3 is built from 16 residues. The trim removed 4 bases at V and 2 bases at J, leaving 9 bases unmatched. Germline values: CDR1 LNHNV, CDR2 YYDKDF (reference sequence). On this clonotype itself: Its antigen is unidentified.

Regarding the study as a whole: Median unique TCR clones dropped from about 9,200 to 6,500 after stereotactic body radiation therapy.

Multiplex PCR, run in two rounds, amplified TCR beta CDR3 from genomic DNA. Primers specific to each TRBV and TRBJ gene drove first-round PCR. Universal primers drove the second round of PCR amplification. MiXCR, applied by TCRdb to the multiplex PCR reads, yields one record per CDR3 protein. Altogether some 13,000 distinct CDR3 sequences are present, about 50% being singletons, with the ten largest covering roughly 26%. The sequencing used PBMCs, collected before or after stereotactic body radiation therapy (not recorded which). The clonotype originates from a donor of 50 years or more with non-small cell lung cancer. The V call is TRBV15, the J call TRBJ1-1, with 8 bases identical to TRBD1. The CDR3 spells CATSTRDRTQNTEAFF. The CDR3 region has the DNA TGTGCCACCAGCACTCGGGACAGGACACAAAACACTGAAGCTTTCTTT.